This TCR beta chain is from a study of response to subunit inactivated influenza vaccine. There are many counts of this clonotype. CDR1 KGHDR and CDR2 SFDVKD come from the germline V gene. The CDR3 length is 11 residues. V was trimmed by 5 bases and J by 9 bases, leaving 7 bases between them. TCRdb re-called the RT-PCR reads through MiXCR, storing one row per CDR3 protein. Altogether 500,000 to 550,000 distinct CDR3 sequences are present, approximately 7.7% being singletons, with the ten largest covering about an eighth. The specimen was PBMCs from blood, collected less than 30 months after vaccination. J is TRBJ2-1 and V is TRBV24-1; D ambiguous. The sequence was collected from a man in his fifties or sixties who received an inactivated influenza vaccine. The CDR3 loop reads CATSGSGEQFF. For the CDR3, the DNA is TGTGCCACCAGTGGGTCGGGTGAGCAGTTCTTC.